One and the same sample provided the 25 T cell receptor beta chains below, sequenced in a study of blood T cell repertoires in COVID-19. Sequencing used immunoSEQ multiplex PCR; TCRdb keeps in-frame clones, though not all of them. Altogether approximately 130,000 clones are present, more than 60% being singletons, with the ten largest covering 2% to 2.5%. The specimen sequenced was peripheral blood. Source of these receptors: an older woman with acute or convalescent COVID-19.

The chain links TRBV19 to TRBJ1-5; the D is unclear. CDR3 length: 13 residues. Germline CDR1 LNHDA, CDR2 SQIVND (reference sequence). Trimming took off 4 bases at V and 4 bases at J, with 8 bases between the two ends. The DNA for the CDR3 is TGTGCCAGTAGTAAACATTTGAATCAGCCCCAGCATTTT. This codes for CASSKHLNQPQHF.

The chain couples TRBV6-6 to TRBJ2-7; TRBD2 agrees at 10 bases. The CDR3 totals 14 residues. Germline V CDR1 and CDR2: MNHNY, SVGAGI (reference sequence). Trimming removed 8 bases from V and 4 bases from J; junction bases left unmatched: 8. The CDR3 protein is CASGSGLARYEQYF. The CDR3 DNA sequence: TGTGCCAGCGGCTCGGGACTAGCGCGTTACGAGCAGTACTTC.

CDR3 sequence (DNA): TGCAGCGCGTGGGGGCAGGCGAACACTGAAGCTTTCTTT. Its protein product is CSAWGQANTEAFF. The rearrangement joins TRBV29-1 to TRBJ1-1; TRBD1 is a possible D gene (6 bases). The CDR3 runs to 13 residues. Germline values: CDR1 SQVTM, CDR2 ANQGSEA. Trimming took off 7 bases at V and 1 base at J, with 13 bases between the two ends.

The V call is TRBV5-8, the J call TRBJ2-5; 11 bases match TRBD2. Germline V lookup: CDR1 SGHTS, CDR2 YDEGEE. There are 16 residues in the CDR3. Trimming cost V 1 base and J 1 base; bases outside gene matches: 3. The CDR3 nucleotides read TGTGCCAGCAGCTTGTCTAGCGGGGGGACCCAAGAGACCCAGTACTTC. It codes for CASSLSSGGTQETQYF.

The chain employs TRBV6-1 and TRBJ1-5, with D possibly matching TRBD1 (6 bases). The germline V gene encodes CDR1 MNHNS and CDR2 SASEGT. Trimming cost V 2 bases and J 11 bases, with 16 bases left between them. The CDR3 extends over 14 amino acids. CDR3 region: CASSESPGQRAQHF. DNA for the CDR3: TGTGCCAGCAGTGAATCCCCTGGACAGAGGGCCCAGCATTTT.

The chain has TRBV7-8 and TRBJ1-3; D unclear. Trimming stripped 1 base from V and 2 bases from J, with 9 bases between. This CDR3 contains 15 residues. Germline CDR1 SGHVS, CDR2 FQNEAQ. The CDR3 DNA is TGTGCCAGCAGCTTAGAGAGGAGCCCTGGAAACACCATATATTTT. Protein product: CASSLERSPGNTIYF. Based on the CDR3 plus reference TRBV7-8 and TRBJ1-3, the full variable domain is GAGVSQSPRYKVAKRGQDVALRCDPISGHVSLFWYQQALGQGPEFLTYFQNEAQLDKSGLPSDRFFAERPEGSVSTLKIQRTQQEDSAVYLCASSLERSPGNTIYFGEGSWLTVV.

V usage is TRBV5-5 and J usage is TRBJ2-1, with D perhaps TRBD2 (6 bases). V shed 0 bases and J shed 6 bases, with 16 bases lying between them. The CDR3 spans 16 residues. The germline gives CDR1 SGHKS, CDR2 YYEKEE (reference sequence). For the CDR3, the DNA is TGTGCCAGCAGCTTGGCGGGTCGACTAGACGTCAATGAGCAGTTCTTC. Amino acid sequence: CASSLAGRLDVNEQFF.

The V and J genes are TRBV6-5 and TRBJ2-7, with D possibly matching TRBD2 (6 bases). The CDR3 consists of 13 residues. V gave up 8 bases and J gave up 6 bases, with 17 bases separating them. Germline V lookup: CDR1 MNHEY, CDR2 SVGAGI. The CDR3 sequence is CASSSLGGGEQYF. The CDR3 DNA is TGTGCCAGCTCCTCCCTGGGAGGCGGCGAGCAGTACTTC.

The rearrangement uses TRBV2 and TRBJ1-6; D is uncertain. The V and J ends lost 5 bases and 9 bases respectively, with 17 bases between them. The CDR3 runs 15 residues. Germline V gene lookup returns CDR1 SNHLY and CDR2 FYNNEI. The CDR3 spells CASSQISGGSSPLHF. DNA for the CDR3: TGTGCCAGCAGTCAAATCAGCGGAGGGTCTTCACCCCTCCACTTT.

The rearrangement uses TRBV4-2 and TRBJ2-1, with a tentative D call TRBD2 (6 bases). The V and J ends lost 0 bases and 2 bases respectively, with 11 bases between them. The germline V gene encodes CDR1 LGHNA and CDR2 YNFKEQ. The CDR3 runs 16 residues. CDR3 sequence (DNA): TGTGCCAGCAGCCAAGATTCGGGAGTGACCTACAATGAGCAGTTCTTC. It specifies CASSQDSGVTYNEQFF.

The rearrangement links TRBV12-5 to TRBJ1-5; weak D call: TRBD1 (6 bases). Per germline, CDR1 LGHNT and CDR2 FRNRAP. Trimming shortened V by 5 bases and J by 6 bases, and 14 bases separated the two germline ends. The CDR3 loop spans 14 amino acids. This chain's CDR3 is CASGVTGGSQPQHF. CDR3 DNA: TGTGCTAGTGGTGTCACGGGGGGCTCTCAGCCCCAGCATTTT.

The V and J genes are TRBV6-5 and TRBJ1-3; TRBD1 might be the D (6 bases). The CDR3 is 13 amino acids. The ends were cut back, 5 bases at V and 2 bases at J, with 7 bases in the middle. CDR1 and CDR2 (germline): MNHEY, SVGAGI. CDR3: CASSNRAGNTIYF. CDR3 in DNA: TGTGCCAGCAGTAACAGGGCTGGAAACACCATATATTTT.

V usage is TRBV10-3 and J usage is TRBJ2-2; the match to TRBD1 covers 8 bases. This CDR3 spans 12 amino acids. Trimming at V came to 8 bases and at J to 5 bases, leaving 1 base not matched to a gene. The germline V gene encodes CDR1 ENHRY and CDR2 SYGVKD. The DNA for the CDR3 is TGTGCCATCTACAGGGGGACCGGGGAGCTGTTTTTT. This translates into CAIYRGTGELFF.

This clone was recorded only once. V usage is TRBV28 and J usage is TRBJ1-4, with D maybe TRBD1 (6 bases). CDR3 length: 16 amino acids. V was trimmed by 6 bases and J by 5 bases, leaving 19 bases between them. The germline gives CDR1 MDHEN, CDR2 SYDVKM. CDR3 residues: CASSLILQGLNEKLFF. The CDR3 DNA follows: TGTGCCAGCAGCTTGATCCTACAGGGATTGAATGAAAAACTGTTTTTT.

The rearrangement uses TRBV19 and TRBJ2-7; possible D gene TRBD1, 6 bases. Trimming pared 3 bases from V and 3 bases from J, leaving 18 bases between. Germline loops: CDR1 LNHDA, CDR2 SQIVND (reference sequence). CDR3 size: 16 residues. CDR3 coding DNA: TGTGCCAGTAGTATCTCCGGGACAAGGGCCGACTACGAGCAGTACTTC. This sequence encodes CASSISGTRADYEQYF. Using reference TRBV19 and TRBJ2-7 for the parts outside the CDR3, the full variable domain is DGGITQSPKYLFRKEGQNVTLSCEQNLNHDAMYWYRQDPGQGLRLIYYSQIVNDFQKGDIAEGYSVSREKKESFPLTVTSAQKNPTAFYLCASSISGTRADYEQYFGPGTRLTVT.

CDR3 in DNA: TGTGCCAGCAGCTACAGACATAGCTCCTACGAGCAGTACTTC. Protein: CASSYRHSSYEQYF. V is TRBV7-2 and J is TRBJ2-7; D gene uncertain. This CDR3 comprises 14 residues. V was clipped by 4 bases and J by 0 bases, with 10 bases between them. The germline V gene has CDR1 SGHTA and CDR2 FQGNSA.

This clone was seen repeatedly, ten times or more. The J gene is TRBJ1-5, the V gene TRBV3-1 (or the pseudogene TRBV3-2); tentatively, D is TRBD1 (6 bases). This CDR3 spans 13 amino acids. V lost 3 bases and J lost 5, with 8 bases in between. The germline CDR1 and CDR2 sequences are LGHDT and YNNKEL (reference sequence). The CDR3 loop reads CASSQGAYQPQHF. The CDR3 region has the DNA TGTGCCAGCAGCCAGGGGGCATATCAGCCCCAGCATTTT.

This clone was seen more than once but under ten times. The chain carries TRBV6-2 or TRBV6-3 and TRBJ2-7; 11 nucleotides line up with TRBD1. CDR1 and CDR2 from the germline V gene are MNHEY and SVGEGT. Trimming removed 0 bases from V and 3 bases from J; junction bases left unmatched: 10. CDR3 length: 18 amino acids. The CDR3 here is CASSYSPLGQGARYEQYF. CDR3 nucleotide sequence: TGTGCCAGCAGTTACTCGCCCCTCGGACAGGGGGCCCGCTACGAGCAGTACTTC.

V gene TRBV6-2 or TRBV6-3 combines with J gene TRBJ1-2; TRBD1 aligns across 9 bases. With V trimmed by 6 bases and J by 3 bases, 5 bases remained unmatched. The germline CDR1 and CDR2 sequences are MNHEY and SVGEGT. The CDR3 totals 14 residues. This chain's CDR3 is CASSRDRAHYGYTF. The CDR3 coding sequence is TGTGCCAGCAGCCGGGACAGGGCTCACTATGGCTACACCTTC.

V usage is TRBV19 and J usage is TRBJ2-1; D is unclear. V lost 10 bases, J lost 4 bases, and 14 bases lay in between. Per the germline V gene, CDR1 is LNHDA and CDR2 is SQIVND (reference sequence). The CDR3 extends over 13 amino acids. CDR3 nucleotides: TGTGCCACCCTAAATCCCTTTTACAATGAGCAGTTCTTC. It yields the protein CATLNPFYNEQFF. The full variable domain, in which reference TRBV19 and TRBJ2-1 provide the parts outside the CDR3, is DGGITQSPKYLFRKEGQNVTLSCEQNLNHDAMYWYRQDPGQGLRLIYYSQIVNDFQKGDIAEGYSVSREKKESFPLTVTSAQKNPTAFYLCATLNPFYNEQFFGPGTRLTVL.

This clone was recorded a few times. The rearrangement joins TRBV7-9 to TRBJ1-1, with a possible D match to TRBD1 (5 bases). Trimming removed 3 bases at V and 8 bases at J, with 16 bases between. The germline V gene encodes CDR1 SEHNR and CDR2 FQNEAQ (reference sequence). The CDR3 is made up of 14 amino acids. The CDR3 spells CASSLQGRGAEAFF. The CDR3 bases are TGTGCCAGCAGCTTGCAGGGTAGAGGAGCCGAAGCTTTCTTT.

V gene TRBV6-5 combines with J gene TRBJ2-3; the match to TRBD2 covers 7 bases. The CDR3 length is 15 residues. Germline V lookup: CDR1 MNHEY, CDR2 SVGAGI. V dropped 6 bases and J dropped 2; count of bases not matched to a gene: 8. As DNA, the CDR3 is TGTGCCAGCAGCAGACTAGCCCGGGACACAGATACGCAGTATTTT. As protein: CASSRLARDTDTQYF.

This chain connects TRBV11-3 to TRBJ2-1; 10 bases map to TRBD2. The CDR3 consists of 17 residues. J was trimmed by 3 bases and V by 5 bases; bases with no gene match: 10. Per the germline V gene, CDR1 is SGHNT and CDR2 is YENEEA. CDR3 sequence reads: CASSPNSGRSLYNEQFF. CDR3 bases: TGTGCCAGCAGCCCGAATAGCGGGAGGTCCCTCTACAATGAGCAGTTCTTC.

The rearrangement joins TRBV6-6 to TRBJ2-7, with TRBD1 identical over 7 bases. Germline V gene lookup returns CDR1 MNHNY and CDR2 SVGAGI (reference sequence). V lost 6 bases and J lost 2; bases outside the gene matches: 13. There are 16 residues in the CDR3. CDR3 protein: CASSPGPATGTYEQYF. CDR3 nucleotides: TGTGCCAGCAGCCCCGGGCCGGCGACAGGGACCTACGAGCAGTACTTC.

In its sample, this clone was seen many times. The chain couples TRBV28 to TRBJ1-1; 8 bases are shared with TRBD1. Trimming at V came to 4 bases and at J to 5 bases, leaving 9 bases not matched to a gene. The germline V gene encodes CDR1 MDHEN and CDR2 SYDVKM. The CDR3 runs 15 residues. The DNA for the CDR3 is TGTGCCAGCAGTTCCCCGAGACAGGGGAAAACTGAAGCTTTCTTT. Amino acids: CASSSPRQGKTEAFF.